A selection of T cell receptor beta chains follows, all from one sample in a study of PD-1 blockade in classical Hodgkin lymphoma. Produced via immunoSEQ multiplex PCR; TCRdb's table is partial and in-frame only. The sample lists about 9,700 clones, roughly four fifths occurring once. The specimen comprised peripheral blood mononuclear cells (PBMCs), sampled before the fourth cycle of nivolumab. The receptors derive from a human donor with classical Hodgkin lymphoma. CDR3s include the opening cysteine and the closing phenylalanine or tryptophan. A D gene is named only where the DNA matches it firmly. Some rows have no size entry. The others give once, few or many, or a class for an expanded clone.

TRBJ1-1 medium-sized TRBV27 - CASSWAMGTEAFF TGTGCCAGCAGTTGGGCTATGGGCACTGAAGCTTTCTTT
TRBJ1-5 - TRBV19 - CASSMGGGGDQPQHF TGTGCCAGTAGTATGGGAGGGGGGGGCGATCAGCCCCAGCATTTT
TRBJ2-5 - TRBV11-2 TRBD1 CASSFGTATQETQYF TGTGCCAGCAGCTTCGGGACAGCGACACAAGAGACCCAGTACTTC
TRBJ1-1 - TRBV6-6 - CASSPEGGGTEAFF TGTGCCAGCAGCCCCGAAGGGGGAGGCACTGAAGCTTTCTTT
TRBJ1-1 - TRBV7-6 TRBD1 CASSSEQGDRAFF TGTGCCAGCAGCTCCGAACAGGGGGATAGGGCTTTCTTT
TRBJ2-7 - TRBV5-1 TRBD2 CASSFSSTSGISYEQYF TGCGCCAGCAGTTTTTCCTCGACTAGCGGAATTTCCTACGAGCAGTACTTC
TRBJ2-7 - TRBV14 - CASSWGVQAGQYF TGTGCCAGCAGTTGGGGGGTACAGGCGGGGCAGTACTTC
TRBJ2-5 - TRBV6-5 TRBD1 CASSYLTGWGQETQYF TGTGCCAGCAGTTACCTGACAGGGTGGGGACAAGAGACCCAGTACTTC
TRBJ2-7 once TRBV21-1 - CASSRRRTSSKRIYEQYF TGTGCCAGCAGCAGGAGGCGGACTAGCTCCAAACGGATCTACGAGCAGTACTTC
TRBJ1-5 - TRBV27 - CASSLSEWAQHF TGTGCCAGCAGTTTATCGGAGTGGGCCCAGCATTTT
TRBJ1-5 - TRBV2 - CASSEALSNQPQHF TGTGCCAGCAGTGAAGCGCTCAGTAATCAGCCCCAGCATTTT
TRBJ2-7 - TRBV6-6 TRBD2 CASRRASGISDEQYF TGTGCCAGCCGGAGAGCTAGCGGGATAAGTGACGAGCAGTACTTC
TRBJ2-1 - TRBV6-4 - CASSELQSGVDEQFF TGTGCCAGCAGTGAGCTCCAGTCGGGGGTGGATGAGCAGTTCTTC
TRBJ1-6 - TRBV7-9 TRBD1 CASSTPGTARWGSPLHF TGTGCCAGCAGCACCCCCGGGACAGCCAGGTGGGGTTCACCCCTCCACTTT
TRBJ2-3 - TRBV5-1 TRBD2 CASSETSGGPRGDTQYF TGCGCCAGCAGCGAGACTAGCGGGGGGCCGAGGGGAGATACGCAGTATTTT
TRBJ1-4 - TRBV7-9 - CASSLRVGGNEKLFF TGTGCCAGCAGCTTGCGGGTGGGGGGGAATGAAAAACTGTTTTTT
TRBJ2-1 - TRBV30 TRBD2 CAWSYGGGINEQFF TGTGCCTGGAGTTACGGCGGGGGTATCAATGAGCAGTTCTTC
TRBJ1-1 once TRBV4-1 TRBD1 CASSLRQGTRVGAYTEAFF TGCGCCAGCAGCCTACGACAGGGCACTCGAGTGGGGGCCTACACTGAAGCTTTCTTT
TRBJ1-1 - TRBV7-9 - CASSQPLNTEAFF TGTGCCAGCAGCCAACCGCTGAACACTGAAGCTTTCTTT
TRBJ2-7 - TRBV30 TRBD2 CAWSVPLARGYEQYF TGTGCCTGGAGTGTCCCACTAGCGAGAGGCTACGAGCAGTACTTC
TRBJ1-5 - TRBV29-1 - CSVSFSGGRQPQHF TGCAGCGTTTCCTTTTCCGGTGGGAGACAGCCCCAGCATTTT
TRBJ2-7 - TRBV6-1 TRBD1 CASSSTGFEQYF TGTGCCAGCAGCTCGACAGGGTTCGAGCAGTACTTC
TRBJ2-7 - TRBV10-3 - CAISEGSYEQYF TGTGCCATCAGTGAAGGATCCTACGAGCAGTACTTC
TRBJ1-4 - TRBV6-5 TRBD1 CASSSWTGGEEKLFF TGTGCCAGCAGTTCCTGGACAGGCGGTGAAGAAAAACTGTTTTTT
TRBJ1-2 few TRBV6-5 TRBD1 CASSYLTGSHGYTF TGTGCCAGCAGTTACCTGACAGGGTCTCATGGCTACACCTTC
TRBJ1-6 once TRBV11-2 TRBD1 CASSFWDRDSPLHF TGTGCCAGCAGCTTCTGGGACAGGGATTCACCCCTCCACTTT
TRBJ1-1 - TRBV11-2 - CASSYTGRRKAFF TGTGCCAGCAGCTATACAGGGCGACGGAAGGCTTTCTTT
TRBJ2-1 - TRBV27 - CASGMGGATYNEQFF TGTGCCAGCGGGATGGGGGGGGCCACCTACAATGAGCAGTTCTTC
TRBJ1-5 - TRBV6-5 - CASSYFQQGPQHF TGTGCCAGCAGTTATTTCCAACAGGGGCCCCAGCATTTT
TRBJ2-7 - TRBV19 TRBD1 CASTVTGAYEQYF TGTGCCAGTACCGTGACAGGGGCCTACGAGCAGTACTTC
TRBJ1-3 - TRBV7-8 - CASSLWRAPGNTIYF TGTGCCAGCAGCTTATGGAGGGCTCCTGGAAACACCATATATTTT
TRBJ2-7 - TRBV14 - CASSQDRWAGDTGEQYF TGTGCCAGCAGCCAAGACAGGTGGGCAGGGGACACCGGCGAGCAGTACTTC
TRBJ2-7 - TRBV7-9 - CASGGTLSPHEQYF TGTGCCAGCGGCGGGACACTTAGCCCCCACGAGCAGTACTTC
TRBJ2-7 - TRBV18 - CASSQSAGTPHEQYF TGTGCCAGCTCACAGAGCGCGGGAACACCCCACGAGCAGTACTTC
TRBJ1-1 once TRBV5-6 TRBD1 CASSPGTGIRFFF TGTGCCAGCAGCCCCGGGACAGGGATTCGGTTTTTCTTT
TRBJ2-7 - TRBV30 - CAWSVIPNEQYF TGTGCCTGGAGTGTAATCCCCAACGAGCAGTACTTC
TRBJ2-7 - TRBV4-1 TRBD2 CASSHGLANSYEQYF TGCGCCAGCAGCCACGGACTAGCGAACTCCTACGAGCAGTACTTC
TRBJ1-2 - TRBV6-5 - CASRARQVTGYTF TGTGCCAGCAGAGCCCGACAAGTAACTGGCTACACCTTC
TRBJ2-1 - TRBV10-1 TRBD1 CASSSGQGSNYNEQFF TGCGCCAGCAGCTCCGGACAGGGGAGTAACTACAATGAGCAGTTCTTC
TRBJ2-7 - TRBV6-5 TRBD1 CASSPDRGFYEQYF TGTGCCAGCAGCCCGGACAGGGGTTTTTACGAGCAGTACTTC
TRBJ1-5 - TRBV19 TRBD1 CASSAWTGGAGQPQHF TGTGCCAGTAGTGCATGGACAGGGGGCGCGGGGCAGCCCCAGCATTTT
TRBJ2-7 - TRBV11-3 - CASSLEGYEQYF TGTGCCAGCAGCTTAGAAGGGTACGAGCAGTACTTC
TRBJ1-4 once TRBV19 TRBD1 CATNRDSLTFF TGTGCCACCAACCGGGACAGTTTGACGTTTTTT
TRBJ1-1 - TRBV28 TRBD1 CASSYRGGAFF TGTGCCAGCAGTTACAGGGGGGGAGCTTTCTTT
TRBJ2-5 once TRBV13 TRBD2 CASRGLAGLQGETQYF TGTGCCAGCAGGGGACTAGCGGGGCTTCAGGGAGAGACCCAGTACTTC
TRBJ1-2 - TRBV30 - CAWGTRHRNYGYTF TGTGCCTGGGGGACAAGACATAGGAACTATGGCTACACCTTC
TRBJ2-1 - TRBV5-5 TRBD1 CASTNRDRTYNEQFF TGTGCCAGTACGAACCGGGACAGGACATACAATGAGCAGTTCTTC
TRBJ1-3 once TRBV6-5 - CASSYGSPLSGNTIYF TGTGCCAGCAGTTATGGCAGTCCCCTATCTGGAAACACCATATATTTT
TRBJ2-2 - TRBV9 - CASSVGLDTGELFF TGTGCCAGCAGCGTAGGACTTGACACCGGGGAGCTGTTTTTT
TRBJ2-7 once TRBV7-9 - CASGWGYEQYF TGTGCCAGCGGATGGGGATACGAGCAGTACTTC
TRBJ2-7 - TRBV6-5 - CATTGQNSYEQYF TGTGCCACCACAGGGCAGAACTCCTACGAGCAGTACTTC
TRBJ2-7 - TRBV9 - CASSVDVGVGGADEQYF TGTGCCAGCAGCGTAGATGTGGGGGTGGGAGGCGCCGACGAGCAGTACTTC
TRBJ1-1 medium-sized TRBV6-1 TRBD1 CASSGQANTEAFF TGTGCCAGCAGCGGACAGGCGAACACTGAAGCTTTCTTT
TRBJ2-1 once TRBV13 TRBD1 CASSLVVIQGDYNEQFF TGTGCCAGCAGCTTAGTCGTCATCCAGGGGGACTACAATGAGCAGTTCTTC
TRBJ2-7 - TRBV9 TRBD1 CASSSRGGQGSHEQYF TGTGCCAGCAGCTCAAGAGGGGGACAGGGGTCCCACGAGCAGTACTTC
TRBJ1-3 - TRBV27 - CASSLQGSRGNTIYF TGTGCCAGCAGTTTACAGGGAAGTCGAGGAAACACCATATATTTT
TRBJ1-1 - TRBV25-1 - CASSGTSSTEAFF TGTGCCAGCAGTGGGACTTCTTCCACTGAAGCTTTCTTT
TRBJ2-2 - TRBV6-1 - CASSEGMNTGELFF TGTGCCAGCAGTGAGGGGATGAACACCGGGGAGCTGTTTTTT
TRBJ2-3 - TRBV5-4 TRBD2 CASSTRGWRGGATDTQYF TGTGCCAGCAGCACCCGTGGTTGGCGGGGGGGAGCCACAGATACGCAGTATTTT